The entry below describes one TCR beta chain. Germline CDR1 MDHEN, CDR2 SYDVKM. The CDR3 is 15 amino acids. J lost 6 bases, V lost 6 bases, and 10 bases had no gene match. The sample is drawn from a study of blood T cell repertoires in COVID-19. Overall study: Researchers got acute and convalescent COVID-19 samples from the United States, Italy and Spain.

The authors' processing: Estimation of nucleated cell counts relied on the amplification of reference gene primers. Sequenced by immunoSEQ multiplex PCR; TCRdb stores in-frame clones only, minus some. V and J calls and clone size are given by that table; D and trimming were obtained from the DNA. The sample has roughly 160,000 clones, roughly 89% seen once. The chain is built from TRBV28 and TRBJ2-2; 7 nucleotides line up with TRBD1. This TCR derives from a woman aged 60 to 75 who had recovered from COVID-19. Specimen: peripheral blood. The CDR3 reads CASSPLDRDAGELFF. The CDR3 DNA is TGTGCCAGCAGCCCCCTCGACAGGGACGCCGGGGAGCTGTTTTTT. The whole variable domain, remainder taken from reference TRBV28 and TRBJ2-2, is DVKVTQSSRYLVKRTGEKVFLECVQDMDHENMFWYRQDPGLGLRLIYFSYDVKMKEKGDIPEGYSVSREKKERFSLILESASTNQTSMYLCASSPLDRDAGELFFGEGSRLTVL.